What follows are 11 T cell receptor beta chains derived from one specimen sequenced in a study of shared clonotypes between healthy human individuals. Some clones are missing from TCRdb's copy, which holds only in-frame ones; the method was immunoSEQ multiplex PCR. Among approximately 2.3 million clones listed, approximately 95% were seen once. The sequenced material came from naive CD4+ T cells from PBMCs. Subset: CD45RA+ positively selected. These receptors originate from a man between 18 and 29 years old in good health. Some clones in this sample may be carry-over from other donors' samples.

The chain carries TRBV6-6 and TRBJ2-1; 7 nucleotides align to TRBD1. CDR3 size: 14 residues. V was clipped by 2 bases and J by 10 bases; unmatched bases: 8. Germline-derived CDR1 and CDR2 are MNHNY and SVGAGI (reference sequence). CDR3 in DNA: TGTGCCAGCAGTTACGCTAAACAGGGGTGGGAGCAGTTCTTC. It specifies CASSYAKQGWEQFF.

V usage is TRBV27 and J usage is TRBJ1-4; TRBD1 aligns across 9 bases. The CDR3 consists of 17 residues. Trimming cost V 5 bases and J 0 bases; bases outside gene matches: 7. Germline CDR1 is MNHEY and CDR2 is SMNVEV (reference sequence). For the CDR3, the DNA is TGTGCCAGCAGTACGTACAGGGGGCCTTCAACTAATGAAAAACTGTTTTTT. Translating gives CASSTYRGPSTNEKLFF.

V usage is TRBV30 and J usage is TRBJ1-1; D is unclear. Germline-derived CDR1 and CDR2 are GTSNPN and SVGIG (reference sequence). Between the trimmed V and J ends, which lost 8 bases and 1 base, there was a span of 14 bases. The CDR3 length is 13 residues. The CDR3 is CARQGLRNTEAFF. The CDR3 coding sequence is TGTGCCCGGCAAGGGCTTAGGAACACTGAAGCTTTCTTT.

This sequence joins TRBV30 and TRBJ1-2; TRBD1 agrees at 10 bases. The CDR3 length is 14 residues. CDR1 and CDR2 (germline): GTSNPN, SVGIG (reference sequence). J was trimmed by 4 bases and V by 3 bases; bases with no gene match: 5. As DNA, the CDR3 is TGTGCCTGGAGAGAGGACAGGGGGTTCTATGGCTACACCTTC. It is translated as CAWREDRGFYGYTF.

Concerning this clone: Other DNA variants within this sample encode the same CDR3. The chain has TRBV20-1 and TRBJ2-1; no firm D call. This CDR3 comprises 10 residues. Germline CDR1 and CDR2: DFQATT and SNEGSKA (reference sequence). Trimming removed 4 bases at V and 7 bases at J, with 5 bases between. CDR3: CSATRNEQFF. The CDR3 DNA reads TGCAGTGCTACTCGGAATGAGCAGTTCTTC.

The CDR3 nucleotides read TGTGCCAGCAGTGATTTTCGAAAGGGTGAGCAGTTCTTC. Its translation is CASSDFRKGEQFF. This rearrangement joins TRBV2 to TRBJ2-1; D is unresolved. Germline lookup yields CDR1 SNHLY and CDR2 FYNNEI. The CDR3 sequence is 13 residues long. The V end lost 3 bases, the J end lost 9 bases, and 12 bases lay between the germline ends. The whole variable domain, remainder taken from reference TRBV2 and TRBJ2-1, is EPEVTQTPSHQVTQMGQEVILRCVPISNHLYFYWYRQILGQKVEFLVSFYNNEISEKSEIFDDQFSVERPDGSNFTLKIRSTKLEDSAMYFCASSDFRKGEQFFGPGTRLTVL.

DNA for the CDR3: TGCGCCAGCAGCCTAATGCAAGAGACCCAGTACTTC. It encodes CASSLMQETQYF. J is TRBJ2-5 and V is TRBV5-1; no firm D call. V lost 4 bases and J 2 bases, leaving 6 bases between the germline ends. The CDR3 consists of 12 residues. Germline V CDR1 and CDR2: SGHRS, YFSETQ.

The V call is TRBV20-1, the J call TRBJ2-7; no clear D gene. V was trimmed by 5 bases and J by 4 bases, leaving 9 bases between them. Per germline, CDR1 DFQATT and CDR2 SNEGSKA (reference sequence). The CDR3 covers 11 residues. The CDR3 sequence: CSASQSYEQYF. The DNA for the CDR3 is TGCAGTGCTTCTCAGAGTTACGAGCAGTACTTC.

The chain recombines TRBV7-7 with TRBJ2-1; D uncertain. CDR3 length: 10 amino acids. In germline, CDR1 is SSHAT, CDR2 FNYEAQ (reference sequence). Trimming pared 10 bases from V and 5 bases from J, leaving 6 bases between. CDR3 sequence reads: CATSDNEQFF. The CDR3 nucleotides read TGTGCCACCTCTGACAATGAGCAGTTCTTC.

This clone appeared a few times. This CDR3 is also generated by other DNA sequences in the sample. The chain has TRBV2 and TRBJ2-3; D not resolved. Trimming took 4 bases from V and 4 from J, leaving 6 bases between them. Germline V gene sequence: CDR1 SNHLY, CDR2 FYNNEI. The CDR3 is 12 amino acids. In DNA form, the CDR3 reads TGTGCCAGCAGTGGTGGGGCAGATACGCAGTATTTT. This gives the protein CASSGGADTQYF.

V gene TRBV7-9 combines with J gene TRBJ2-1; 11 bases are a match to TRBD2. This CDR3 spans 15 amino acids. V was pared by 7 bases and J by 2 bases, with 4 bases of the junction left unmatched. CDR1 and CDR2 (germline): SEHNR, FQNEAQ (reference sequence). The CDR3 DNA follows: TGTGCCAGCACCGCGACTAGCGGGGCCTACAATGAGCAGTTCTTC. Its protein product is CASTATSGAYNEQFF.